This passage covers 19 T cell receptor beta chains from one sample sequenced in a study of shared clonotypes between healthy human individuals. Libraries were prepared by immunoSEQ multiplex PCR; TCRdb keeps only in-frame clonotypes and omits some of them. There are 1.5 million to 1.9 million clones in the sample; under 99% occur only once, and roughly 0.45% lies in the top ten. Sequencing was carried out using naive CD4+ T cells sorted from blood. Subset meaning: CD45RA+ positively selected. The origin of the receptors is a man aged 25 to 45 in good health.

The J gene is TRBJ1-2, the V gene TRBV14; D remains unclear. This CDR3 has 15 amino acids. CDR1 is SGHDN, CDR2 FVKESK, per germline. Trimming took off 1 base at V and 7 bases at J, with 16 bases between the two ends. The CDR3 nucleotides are TGTGCCAGCAGCCAAGGTCCTATAGGAAGGTTTGGCTACACCTTC. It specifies CASSQGPIGRFGYTF.

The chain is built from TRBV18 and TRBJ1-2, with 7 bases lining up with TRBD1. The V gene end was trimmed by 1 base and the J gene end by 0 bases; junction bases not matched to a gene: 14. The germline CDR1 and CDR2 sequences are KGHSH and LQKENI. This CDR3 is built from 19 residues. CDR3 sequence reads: CASSPRAPGQPVPNYGYTF. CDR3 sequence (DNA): TGTGCCAGCTCACCACGGGCGCCGGGACAGCCCGTTCCTAACTATGGCTACACCTTC. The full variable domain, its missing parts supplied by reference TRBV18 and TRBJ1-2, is NAGVMQNPRHLVRRRGQEARLRCSPMKGHSHVYWYRQLPEEGLKFMVYLQKENIIDESGMPKERFSAEFPKEGPSILRIQQVVRGDSAAYFCASSPRAPGQPVPNYGYTFGSGTRLTVV.

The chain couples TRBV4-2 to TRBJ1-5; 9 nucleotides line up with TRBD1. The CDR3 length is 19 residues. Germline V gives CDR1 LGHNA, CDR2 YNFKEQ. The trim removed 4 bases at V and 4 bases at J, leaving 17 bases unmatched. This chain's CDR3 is CASSPTTNRGRVGNQPQHF. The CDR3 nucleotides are TGTGCCAGCAGCCCGACCACCAACAGGGGGCGAGTCGGTAATCAGCCCCAGCATTTT.

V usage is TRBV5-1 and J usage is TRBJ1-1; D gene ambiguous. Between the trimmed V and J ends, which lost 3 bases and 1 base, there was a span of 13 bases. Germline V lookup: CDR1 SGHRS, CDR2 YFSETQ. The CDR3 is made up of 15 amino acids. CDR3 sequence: CASSYEAPENTEAFF. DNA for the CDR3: TGCGCCAGCAGCTATGAGGCTCCGGAGAACACTGAAGCTTTCTTT.

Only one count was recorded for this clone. In DNA, the CDR3 is TGTGCCAGCAGCTTATGGGCAGGGAGAGAGCAGTACTTC. Protein sequence: CASSLWAGREQYF. The chain recombines TRBV7-3 with TRBJ2-7; possibly TRBD1 or TRBD2 for D (5 bases each). Trimming stripped 2 bases from V and 7 bases from J, with 12 bases between. Germline V gene data show CDR1 as SGHTA and CDR2 as FQGTGA. The CDR3 sequence is 13 residues long.

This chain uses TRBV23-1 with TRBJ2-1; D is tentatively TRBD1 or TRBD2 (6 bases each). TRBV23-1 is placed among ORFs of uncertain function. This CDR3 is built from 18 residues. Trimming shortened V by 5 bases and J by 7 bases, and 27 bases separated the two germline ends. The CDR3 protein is CASSKLAGGRGRGNEQFF. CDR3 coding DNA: TGCGCCAGCAGTAAATTAGCCGGGGGCAGGGGAAGAGGGAATGAGCAGTTCTTC.

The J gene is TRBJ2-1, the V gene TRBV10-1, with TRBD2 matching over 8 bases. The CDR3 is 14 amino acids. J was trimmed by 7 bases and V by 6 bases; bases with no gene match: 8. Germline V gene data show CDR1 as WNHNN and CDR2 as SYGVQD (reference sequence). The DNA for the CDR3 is TGCGCCAGCAGCGATGGAAGCGGGAGAAATGAGCAGTTCTTC. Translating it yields CASSDGSGRNEQFF.

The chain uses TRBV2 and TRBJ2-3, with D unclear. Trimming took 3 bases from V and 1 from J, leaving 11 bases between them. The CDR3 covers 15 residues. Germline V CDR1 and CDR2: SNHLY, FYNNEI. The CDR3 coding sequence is TGTGCCAGCAGTGAGCAGTCAATAGGCACAGATACGCAGTATTTT. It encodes CASSEQSIGTDTQYF.

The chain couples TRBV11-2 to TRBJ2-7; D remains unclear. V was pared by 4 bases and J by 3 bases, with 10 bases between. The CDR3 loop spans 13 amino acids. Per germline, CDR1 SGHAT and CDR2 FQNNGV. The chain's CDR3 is CASSSRRFYEQYF. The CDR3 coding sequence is TGTGCCAGCAGCTCCCGACGTTTCTACGAGCAGTACTTC.

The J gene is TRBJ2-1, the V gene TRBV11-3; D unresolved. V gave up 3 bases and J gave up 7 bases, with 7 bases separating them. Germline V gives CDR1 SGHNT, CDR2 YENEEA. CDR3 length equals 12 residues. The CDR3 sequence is CASSLQGNEQFF. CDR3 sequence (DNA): TGTGCCAGCAGCTTGCAAGGGAATGAGCAGTTCTTC.

CDR3 region: CASSRAITGEVGYTF. DNA for the CDR3: TGTGCCAGTAGTAGGGCAATAACAGGGGAAGTCGGCTACACCTTC. The chain employs TRBV19 and TRBJ1-2, with 7 bases lining up with TRBD1. CDR3 length: 15 residues. V lost 4 bases, J lost 8 bases, and 13 bases stayed unmatched. The germline CDR1 and CDR2 sequences are LNHDA and SQIVND (reference sequence).

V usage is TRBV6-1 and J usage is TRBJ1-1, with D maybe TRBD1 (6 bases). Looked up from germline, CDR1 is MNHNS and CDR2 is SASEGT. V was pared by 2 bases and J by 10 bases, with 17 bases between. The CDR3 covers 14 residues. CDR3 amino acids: CASSERGDRLVAFF. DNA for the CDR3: TGTGCCAGCAGTGAACGGGGAGACAGGCTGGTAGCTTTCTTT.

The CDR3 reads CASSIGVGFLGTDTQYF. For the CDR3, the DNA is TGTGCCAGCAGCATAGGAGTGGGGTTCCTAGGCACAGATACGCAGTATTTT. The chain recombines TRBV28 with TRBJ2-3; no firm D call. CDR3 length equals 17 residues. The germline V gene has CDR1 MDHEN and CDR2 SYDVKM. With 6 bases removed from V and 1 base from J, the gap between germline ends came to 20 bases.

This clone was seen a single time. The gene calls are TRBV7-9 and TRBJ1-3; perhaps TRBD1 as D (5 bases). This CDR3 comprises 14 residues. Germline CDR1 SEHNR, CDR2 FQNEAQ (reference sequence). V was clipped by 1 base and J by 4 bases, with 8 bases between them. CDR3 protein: CASSLVAGGNTIYF. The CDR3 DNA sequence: TGTGCCAGCAGCTTAGTGGCAGGGGGAAACACCATATATTTT. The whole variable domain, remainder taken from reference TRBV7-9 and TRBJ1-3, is DTGVSQNPRHKITKRGQNVTFRCDPISEHNRLYWYRQTLGQGPEFLTYFQNEAQLEKSRLLSDRFSAERPKGSFSTLEIQRTEQGDSAMYLCASSLVAGGNTIYFGEGSWLTVV.

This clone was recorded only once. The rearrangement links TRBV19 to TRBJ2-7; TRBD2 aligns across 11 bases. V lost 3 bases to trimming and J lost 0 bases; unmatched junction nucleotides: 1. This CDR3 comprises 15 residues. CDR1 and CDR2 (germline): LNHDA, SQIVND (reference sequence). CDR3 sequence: CASSMTSGISYEQYF. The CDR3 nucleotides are TGTGCCAGTAGTATGACTAGCGGGATCTCCTACGAGCAGTACTTC.

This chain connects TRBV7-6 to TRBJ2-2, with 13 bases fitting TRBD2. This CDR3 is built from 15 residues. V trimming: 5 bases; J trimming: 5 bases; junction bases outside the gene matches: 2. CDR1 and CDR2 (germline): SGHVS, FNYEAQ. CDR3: CASSQLAGGTGELFF. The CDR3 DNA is TGTGCCAGCAGCCAACTAGCGGGAGGGACCGGGGAGCTGTTTTTT.

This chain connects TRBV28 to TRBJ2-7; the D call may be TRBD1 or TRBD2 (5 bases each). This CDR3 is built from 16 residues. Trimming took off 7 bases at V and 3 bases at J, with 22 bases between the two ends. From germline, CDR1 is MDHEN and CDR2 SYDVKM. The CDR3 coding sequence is TGTGCCAGCAACATCAGGACCTGGACTGGGGGCTACGAGCAGTACTTC. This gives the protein CASNIRTWTGGYEQYF.

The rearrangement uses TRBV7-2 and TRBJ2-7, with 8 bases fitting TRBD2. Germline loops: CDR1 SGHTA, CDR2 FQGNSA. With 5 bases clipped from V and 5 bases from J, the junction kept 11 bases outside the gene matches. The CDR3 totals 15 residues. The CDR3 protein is CASSPPGLVFHEQYF. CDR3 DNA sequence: TGTGCCAGCAGCCCCCCGGGACTAGTTTTCCACGAGCAGTACTTC. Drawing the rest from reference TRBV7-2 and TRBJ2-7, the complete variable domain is GAGVSQSPSNKVTEKGKDVELRCDPISGHTALYWYRQSLGQGLEFLIYFQGNSAPDKSGLPSDRFSAERTGGSVSTLTIQRTQQEDSAVYLCASSPPGLVFHEQYFGPGTRLTVT.

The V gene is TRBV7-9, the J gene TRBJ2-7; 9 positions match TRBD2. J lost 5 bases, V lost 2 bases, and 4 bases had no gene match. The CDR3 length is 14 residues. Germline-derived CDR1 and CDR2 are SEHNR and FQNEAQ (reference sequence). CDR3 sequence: CASSLLAGFHEQYF. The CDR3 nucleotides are TGTGCCAGCAGCTTACTAGCGGGATTTCACGAGCAGTACTTC.